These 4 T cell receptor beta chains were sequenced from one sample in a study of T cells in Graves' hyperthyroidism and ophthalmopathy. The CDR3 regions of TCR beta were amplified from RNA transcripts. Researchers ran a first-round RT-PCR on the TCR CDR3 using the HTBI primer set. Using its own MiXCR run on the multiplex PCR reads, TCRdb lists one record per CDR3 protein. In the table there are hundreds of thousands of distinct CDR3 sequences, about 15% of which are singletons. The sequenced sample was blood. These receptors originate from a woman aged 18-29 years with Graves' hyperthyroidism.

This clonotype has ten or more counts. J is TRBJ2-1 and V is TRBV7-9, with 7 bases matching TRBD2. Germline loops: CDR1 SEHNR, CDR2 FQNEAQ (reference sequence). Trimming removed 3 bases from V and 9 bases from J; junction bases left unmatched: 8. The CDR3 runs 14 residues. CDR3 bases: TGTGCCAGCAGCTTGACTAGCTGGGAGGGTGAGCAGTTCTTC. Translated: CASSLTSWEGEQFF.

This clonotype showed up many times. CDR3 protein: CSVEPRDTKRGTQYF. DNA for the CDR3: TGCAGCGTTGAGCCCCGGGACACGAAGAGGGGGACCCAGTACTTC. The V gene is TRBV29-1, the J gene TRBJ2-5, with D maybe TRBD1 (6 bases). This CDR3 is built from 15 residues. Per germline, CDR1 SQVTM and CDR2 ANQGSEA. The V end lost 3 bases, the J end lost 7 bases, and 21 bases lay between the germline ends.

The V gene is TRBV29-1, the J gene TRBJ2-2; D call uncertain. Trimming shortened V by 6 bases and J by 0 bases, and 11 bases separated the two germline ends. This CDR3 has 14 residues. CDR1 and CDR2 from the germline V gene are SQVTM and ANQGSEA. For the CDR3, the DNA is TGCAGCGTCCGCCCTCCCACGAACACCGGGGAGCTGTTTTTT. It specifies CSVRPPTNTGELFF.

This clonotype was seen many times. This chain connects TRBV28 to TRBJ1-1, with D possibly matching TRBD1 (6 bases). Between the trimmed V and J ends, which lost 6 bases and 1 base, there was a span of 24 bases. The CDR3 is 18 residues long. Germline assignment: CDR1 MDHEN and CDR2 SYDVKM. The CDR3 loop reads CASSLPPGNGGPNTEAFF. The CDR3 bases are TGTGCCAGCAGCCTCCCCCCCGGAAATGGGGGGCCGAACACTGAAGCTTTCTTT.